Listed here are 27 T cell receptor beta chains from one sample, sequenced in a study of blood T cell repertoires in COVID-19. Produced via immunoSEQ multiplex PCR; TCRdb's table is partial and in-frame only. The data contain some 210,000 clones, roughly four fifths of them seen just once; the ten biggest clones take up around 9.2%. The sequencing sample was made of PBMCs or T cells enriched from blood (not recorded which). These receptors all come from a man aged 35 to 55 who had recovered from COVID-19.

The chain uses TRBV7-3 and TRBJ2-2, with 7 bases lining up with TRBD1. Trimming at V came to 8 bases and at J to 2 bases, leaving 11 bases not matched to a gene. The CDR3 covers 16 residues. The germline V gene encodes CDR1 SGHTA and CDR2 FQGTGA. The CDR3 DNA sequence: TGTGCCAGCGCGAACCAGGGGGTTATAAACACCGGGGAGCTGTTTTTT. This translates into CASANQGVINTGELFF.

The chain uses TRBV27 and TRBJ2-2; tentatively, D is TRBD2 (7 bases). Germline values: CDR1 MNHEY, CDR2 SMNVEV (reference sequence). The CDR3 spans 17 residues. V lost 0 bases and J 0 bases, leaving 11 bases between the germline ends. CDR3 amino acids: CASSLSGGAANTGELFF. The CDR3 DNA reads TGTGCCAGCAGTTTATCGGGGGGGGCGGCGAACACCGGGGAGCTGTTTTTT.

The CDR3 DNA reads TGTGCCAGCAGCTTAGGCAGGCGTCAGAAAAATGAGCAGTTCTTC. This gives the protein CASSLGRRQKNEQFF. V is TRBV7-9 and J is TRBJ2-1, with D hard to call. CDR1 is SEHNR, CDR2 FQNEAQ, per germline (reference sequence). Trimming took 1 base from V and 7 from J, leaving 14 bases between them. The CDR3 has 15 residues.

CDR3 coding DNA: TGTGCCAGCAGCTTAGGGAGGGACACAGATACGCAGTATTTT. The encoded protein is CASSLGRDTDTQYF. This chain joins TRBV7-9 and TRBJ2-3; maybe TRBD2 (6 bases). Germline values: CDR1 SEHNR, CDR2 FQNEAQ (reference sequence). Trimming stripped 1 base from V and 2 bases from J, with 7 bases between. This CDR3 contains 14 residues. The full variable domain, its missing parts supplied by reference TRBV7-9 and TRBJ2-3, is DTGVSQNPRHKITKRGQNVTFRCDPISEHNRLYWYRQTLGQGPEFLTYFQNEAQLEKSRLLSDRFSAERPKGSFSTLEIQRTEQGDSAMYLCASSLGRDTDTQYFGPGTRLTVL.

This clone was found a few times. The chain has TRBV4-2 and TRBJ2-1; D gene unclear. Trimming left V 0 bases short and J 3 bases short, with 9 bases between. CDR1 and CDR2 (germline): LGHNA, YNFKEQ. CDR3 length: 15 amino acids. The CDR3 region is CASSQDRGSYNEQFF. For the CDR3, the DNA is TGTGCCAGCAGCCAAGATCGAGGCAGCTACAATGAGCAGTTCTTC.

This chain connects TRBV4-1 to TRBJ2-1; 7 bases match TRBD1. The CDR3 has 19 amino acids. The J segment lost 2 bases and the V segment lost 4 bases, leaving 17 bases of the junction unmatched. From germline, CDR1 is MGHRA and CDR2 YSYEKL. CDR3 residues: CASSPLMRGPSRTYNEQFF. DNA for the CDR3: TGCGCCAGCAGCCCCTTAATGAGGGGGCCGTCCAGAACCTACAATGAGCAGTTCTTC.

This chain uses TRBV2 with TRBJ2-6; D not certain. The ends were cut back, 6 bases at V and 0 bases at J, with 9 bases in the middle. CDR1 is SNHLY and CDR2 is FYNNEI in the germline V gene. The CDR3 runs to 15 residues. The CDR3 reads CASSEVRSGANVLTF. DNA of the CDR3: TGTGCCAGCAGCGAGGTGCGCTCTGGGGCCAACGTCCTGACTTTC.

The chain recombines TRBV5-1 with TRBJ1-6, with 7 bases that match TRBD1. V shed 5 bases and J 5 bases; nucleotides not matched to a gene: 4. The CDR3 covers 14 residues. In germline, CDR1 is SGHRS, CDR2 YFSETQ. The CDR3 DNA reads TGCGCCAGCAGAGAGGGGGCAGATAATTCACCCCTCCACTTT. This encodes CASREGADNSPLHF. Using reference TRBV5-1 and TRBJ1-6 for the parts outside the CDR3, the full variable domain is KAGVTQTPRYLIKTRGQQVTLSCSPISGHRSVSWYQQTPGQGLQFLFEYFSETQRNKGNFPGRFSGRQFSNSRSEMNVSTLELGDSALYLCASREGADNSPLHFGNGTRLTVT.

V is TRBV7-3 and J is TRBJ1-6, with D uncertain. The CDR3 runs 13 residues. Trimming shortened V by 4 bases and J by 7 bases, and 8 bases separated the two germline ends. Per germline, CDR1 SGHTA and CDR2 FQGTGA. CDR3 residues: CASSSGVNSPLHF. The CDR3 DNA is TGTGCCAGCAGCTCCGGGGTGAATTCACCCCTCCACTTT.

This clone was counted once. The V call is TRBV7-9, the J call TRBJ2-5; D may be TRBD2 (6 bases). CDR3 length equals 12 residues. V gave up 3 bases and J gave up 10 bases, with 12 bases separating them. Germline V gives CDR1 SEHNR, CDR2 FQNEAQ (reference sequence). CDR3 DNA sequence: TGTGCCAGCAGCTTGGGGACTGGGGGCCAGTACTTC. Amino acids: CASSLGTGGQYF.

This clone was seen a single time. The J gene is TRBJ2-7, the V gene TRBV29-1, with 7 nucleotides matching TRBD1. The germline V gene has CDR1 SQVTM and CDR2 ANQGSEA. CDR3 length equals 14 residues. The ends lost 7 bases at V and 2 bases at J; junction bases unmatched: 11. The CDR3 region is CSASGQDATYEQYF. The CDR3 nucleotides read TGCAGCGCTTCAGGACAGGATGCCACCTACGAGCAGTACTTC.

The chain has TRBV5-6 and TRBJ2-3; 10 bases map to TRBD2. The germline gives CDR1 SGHDT, CDR2 YYEEEE. V gave up 4 bases and J gave up 4 bases; unmatched junction bases: 12. The CDR3 loop spans 17 amino acids. Here the CDR3 reads CASSPLAGAGRADTQYF. CDR3 nucleotides: TGTGCCAGCAGCCCTCTAGCGGGAGCTGGGCGGGCAGATACGCAGTATTTT.

The J gene is TRBJ1-4, the V gene TRBV11-2; TRBD1 might be the D (5 bases). This CDR3 has 16 residues. Germline-derived CDR1 and CDR2 are SGHAT and FQNNGV. The V gene lost 2 bases and the J gene lost 6 bases, with 16 bases spanning the gap. CDR3 bases: TGTGCCAGCAGCTTAAGGCCCGACAGTTTCTATGAAAAACTGTTTTTT. It specifies CASSLRPDSFYEKLFF.

For this clone: At one of its ends the junction is not consistent with the germline gene, which may arise from a read error. The genes are TRBV30 and TRBJ1-2; tentative D call: TRBD1 (5 bases). The CDR3 totals 13 residues. The germline V gene has CDR1 GTSNPN and CDR2 SVGIG (reference sequence). This chain's CDR3 is CVWSRTPNYGYTF. The DNA for the CDR3 is TGTGTCTGGAGCCGGACACCGAACTATGGCTACACCTTC.

This clone was counted between two and nine times. This chain joins TRBV6-5 and TRBJ1-2, with 7 nucleotides matching TRBD1. V was pared by 2 bases and J by 8 bases, with 8 bases of the junction left unmatched. The CDR3 runs to 14 residues. Germline lookup yields CDR1 MNHEY and CDR2 SVGAGI. The CDR3 spells CASSYRNRGGGYTF. The CDR3 DNA follows: TGTGCCAGCAGTTACCGTAACAGGGGTGGAGGCTACACCTTC.

The V call is TRBV4-1, the J call TRBJ1-5; D unclear. CDR1 is MGHRA and CDR2 is YSYEKL in the germline V gene. The CDR3 is made up of 13 amino acids. V lost 4 bases to trimming and J lost 3 bases, with 7 bases between them. CDR3 region: CASSPVPNQPQHF. CDR3 nucleotide sequence: TGCGCCAGCAGCCCGGTCCCCAATCAGCCCCAGCATTTT.

About this clone: This may come from a read error, since a much larger clone is one base off. The rearrangement uses TRBV5-6 and TRBJ1-2, with 10 bases identical to TRBD1. J gave up 10 bases and V 3 bases, and 6 bases lay outside the gene matches. The CDR3 has 13 amino acids. Germline CDR1 and CDR2: SGHDT and YYEEEE. The CDR3 protein is CASSSGTGVDYTF. In DNA form, the CDR3 reads TGTGCCAGCAGCTCCGGGACAGGGGTTGACTACACCTTC.

The V and J genes are TRBV19 and TRBJ1-5, with a tentative D call TRBD1 (5 bases). Trimming stripped 4 bases from V and 0 bases from J, with 10 bases between. This CDR3 is 15 amino acids long. Per germline, CDR1 LNHDA and CDR2 SQIVND (reference sequence). CDR3 nucleotides: TGTGCCAGTAGTAGGGCAGGGAATAGCAATCAGCCCCAGCATTTT. As protein: CASSRAGNSNQPQHF.

The gene calls are TRBV6-1 and TRBJ2-7, with 10 bases identical to TRBD2. The CDR3 is made up of 18 amino acids. Trimming cost V 0 bases and J 3 bases; bases outside gene matches: 11. Germline V gene lookup returns CDR1 MNHNS and CDR2 SASEGT. CDR3 nucleotide sequence: TGTGCCAGCAGTGAAGCCGGGACTAGCGATCTAGGTAACTACGAGCAGTACTTC. It is translated as CASSEAGTSDLGNYEQYF.

V and J are TRBV19 and TRBJ1-1, with D tentatively TRBD1 (6 bases). The CDR3 totals 14 residues. Germline V lookup: CDR1 LNHDA, CDR2 SQIVND (reference sequence). V lost 6 bases and J 1 base, leaving 12 bases between the germline ends. The DNA of the CDR3 is TGTGCCAGTAGACAACAGGGAGCGAACACTGAAGCTTTCTTT. Translated: CASRQQGANTEAFF. Full variable domain (rest looked up from reference TRBV19 and TRBJ1-1): DGGITQSPKYLFRKEGQNVTLSCEQNLNHDAMYWYRQDPGQGLRLIYYSQIVNDFQKGDIAEGYSVSREKKESFPLTVTSAQKNPTAFYLCASRQQGANTEAFFGQGTRLTVV.

The chain is built from TRBV12-5 and TRBJ2-1, with 7 bases fitting TRBD2. The CDR3 sequence is 15 residues long. Germline CDR1 and CDR2: LGHNT and FRNRAP. The V and J ends lost 7 bases and 5 bases, in that order; junction bases with no gene match: 11. The CDR3 here is CASASRGWINNEQFF. The CDR3, as DNA: TGTGCTAGTGCCTCGCGGGGGTGGATCAACAATGAGCAGTTCTTC.

CDR3 amino acids: CASHLAGVYNEQFF. CDR3 nucleotides: TGTGCCAGCCACCTAGCGGGAGTTTACAATGAGCAGTTCTTC. The chain is built from TRBV27 and TRBJ2-1, with 10 bases aligning to TRBD2. Germline lookup yields CDR1 MNHEY and CDR2 SMNVEV (reference sequence). Trimming removed 8 bases from V and 4 bases from J; junction bases left unmatched: 5. The CDR3 runs 14 residues.

The chain joins TRBV9 to TRBJ1-6; no clear D gene. This CDR3 has 15 residues. Germline CDR1 SGDLS, CDR2 YYNGEE. V gave up 2 bases and J gave up 2 bases, with 8 bases separating them. CDR3 protein: CASSVGVAYNSPLHF. DNA for the CDR3: TGTGCCAGCAGCGTCGGGGTGGCCTATAATTCACCCCTCCACTTT.

This rearrangement joins TRBV4-1 to TRBJ2-3; a possible D gene is TRBD2 (6 bases). The CDR3 is made up of 14 amino acids. V dropped 0 bases and J dropped 3 bases, with 7 bases sitting between them. Germline V lookup: CDR1 MGHRA, CDR2 YSYEKL. The CDR3 sequence is CASSQEGGTDTQYF. The DNA for the CDR3 is TGCGCCAGCAGCCAAGAAGGAGGGACAGATACGCAGTATTTT.

The V and J genes are TRBV6-6 and TRBJ1-2, with a weak D call TRBD1 (5 bases). Germline CDR1 and CDR2: MNHNY and SVGAGI (reference sequence). The CDR3 has 13 residues. The V and J ends lost 3 bases and 8 bases respectively, with 13 bases between them. CDR3 region: CASSYGGVRGYTF. The CDR3 region has the DNA TGTGCCAGCAGTTATGGGGGGGTACGAGGCTACACCTTC.

This clone has only a few counts. The chain has TRBV12-5 and TRBJ2-1; 11 bases match TRBD2. CDR1 LGHNT and CDR2 FRNRAP come from the germline V gene. This CDR3 contains 18 residues. V was clipped by 0 bases and J by 0 bases; unmatched bases: 4. As DNA, the CDR3 is TGTGCTAGTGGTTTGGTAGGACTAGCGGGTGGCTCCTACAATGAGCAGTTCTTC. Translated, it gives CASGLVGLAGGSYNEQFF.

The V call is TRBV4-2, the J call TRBJ1-2; D remains unclear. The CDR3 covers 14 residues. The germline CDR1 and CDR2 sequences are LGHNA and YNFKEQ. V lost 0 bases, J lost 2 bases, and 7 bases lay in between. Written as DNA, the CDR3 is TGTGCCAGCAGCCAAGACTTGAGCAACTATGGCTACACCTTC. This sequence encodes CASSQDLSNYGYTF.